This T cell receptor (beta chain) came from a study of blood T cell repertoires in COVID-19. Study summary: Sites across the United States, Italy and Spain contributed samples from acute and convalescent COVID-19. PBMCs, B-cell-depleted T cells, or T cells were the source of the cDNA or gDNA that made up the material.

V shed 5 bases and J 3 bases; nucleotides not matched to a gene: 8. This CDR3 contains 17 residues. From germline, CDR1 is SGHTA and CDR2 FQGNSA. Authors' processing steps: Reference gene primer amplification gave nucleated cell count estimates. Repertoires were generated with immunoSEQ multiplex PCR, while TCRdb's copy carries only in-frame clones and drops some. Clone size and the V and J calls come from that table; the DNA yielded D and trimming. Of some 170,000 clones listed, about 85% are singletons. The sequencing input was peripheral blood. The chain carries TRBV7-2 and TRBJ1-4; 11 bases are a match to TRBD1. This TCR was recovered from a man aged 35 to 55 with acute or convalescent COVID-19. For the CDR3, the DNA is TGTGCCAGCAGCCCAGGACAGGGGGCGAGGGCTAATGAAAAACTGTTTTTT. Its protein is CASSPGQGARANEKLFF.